These 5 T cell receptor beta chains share one sample of origin, sequenced in a study of cytomegalovirus exposure and HLA in healthy donors. The PCR had 60 Vbeta and 13 Jbeta primers. The assay was immunoSEQ multiplex PCR, and TCRdb's table has in-frame clones only and misses some. The data show some 150,000 clones, around 78% seen once. Sequencing was done on a sample of PBMCs. The origin of the receptors is a middle-aged man in good health and CMV-seronegative.

A single count supports this clone. The chain links TRBV19 to TRBJ1-1; TRBD1 aligns across 8 bases. With 9 bases clipped from V and 5 bases from J, the junction kept 23 bases outside the gene matches. CDR1 and CDR2 (germline): LNHDA, SQIVND (reference sequence). The CDR3 loop spans 18 amino acids. The CDR3 reads CASSPGTGGLTIRTEAFF. CDR3 DNA: TGTGCCAGCAGCCCAGGAACAGGGGGTCTTACAATCAGGACTGAAGCTTTCTTT.

The V gene is TRBV20-1, the J gene TRBJ2-7, with D maybe TRBD1 (5 bases). This CDR3 has 10 amino acids. CDR1 is DFQATT, CDR2 SNEGSKA, per germline (reference sequence). The V gene lost 6 bases and the J gene lost 7 bases, with 10 bases spanning the gap. CDR3 in DNA: TGCAGTGCCAAGGGGTGGGAGCAGTACTTC. This translates into CSAKGWEQYF.

This sequence joins TRBV4-3 and TRBJ1-1, with D perhaps matching TRBD1 (5 bases). The length of the CDR3 is 15 residues. Deletions cut 1 base from V and 6 bases from J, with 15 bases between. Germline assignment: CDR1 LGHNA and CDR2 YSLEER. CDR3: CASSQGRARGAEAFF. CDR3 sequence (DNA): TGCGCCAGCAGCCAAGGCAGGGCTAGGGGCGCTGAAGCTTTCTTT.

V gene TRBV7-9 combines with J gene TRBJ2-7; 9 bases are shared with TRBD1. With V trimmed by 5 bases and J by 5 bases, 10 bases remained unmatched. The CDR3 consists of 15 residues. Germline CDR1 SEHNR, CDR2 FQNEAQ (reference sequence). The CDR3: CASSPPRGQGDEQYF. As DNA, the CDR3 is TGTGCCAGCAGCCCCCCCAGGGGACAGGGAGACGAGCAGTACTTC. The variable domain in full, with the rest retrieved from reference TRBV7-9 and TRBJ2-7, is DTGVSQNPRHKITKRGQNVTFRCDPISEHNRLYWYRQTLGQGPEFLTYFQNEAQLEKSRLLSDRFSAERPKGSFSTLEIQRTEQGDSAMYLCASSPPRGQGDEQYFGPGTRLTVT.

This sequence joins TRBV9 and TRBJ2-2; the match to TRBD2 covers 13 bases. The CDR3 consists of 17 residues. With 3 bases clipped from V and 4 bases from J, the junction kept 6 bases outside the gene matches. The V gene's germline CDR1 is SGDLS and CDR2 YYNGEE. CDR3 DNA sequence: TGTGCCAGCAGCGCTACTAGCGGGAGGGGTATCACCGGGGAGCTGTTTTTT. Amino acids: CASSATSGRGITGELFF.